Below, 27 T cell receptor beta chains from the same sample are listed, as sequenced in a study of blood T cell repertoires in COVID-19. TCRdb keeps only in-frame clones here, not all; method: immunoSEQ multiplex PCR. Among approximately 210,000 clones listed, around 80% were seen once. Sequencing was carried out using peripheral blood. These receptors came from a woman in her forties with acute or convalescent COVID-19.

V is TRBV11-3 and J is TRBJ2-1; 9 bases align to TRBD2. The junction had 5 bases not matched to a gene; V was cut back by 4 bases and J by 4 bases. This CDR3 has 15 amino acids. Germline CDR1 reads SGHNT; CDR2 reads YENEEA. The CDR3 DNA reads as TGTGCCAGCAGCTCCCAAGCGGGGGGTTACAATGAGCAGTTCTTC. Its translation is CASSSQAGGYNEQFF. The full variable domain, in which reference TRBV11-3 and TRBJ2-1 provide the parts outside the CDR3, is EAGVVQSPRYKIIEKKQPVAFWCNPISGHNTLYWYLQNLGQGPELLIRYENEEAVDDSQLPKDRFSAERLKGVDSTLKIQPAELGDSAVYLCASSSQAGGYNEQFFGPGTRLTVL.

The chain has TRBV21-1 and TRBJ2-3; the tabulated D call, TRBD1, remains unverified against the DNA. TRBV21-1 has pseudogene status. The length of the CDR3 is 17 residues. CDR3 sequence (DNA): TGTGCCAGCAGCAATCCCAGGGGGCTTGGTTGCACAGATACGCAGTATTTT. Translating gives CASSNPRGLGCTDTQYF.

This chain uses TRBV14 with TRBJ2-1; TRBD2 is a possible D gene (6 bases). CDR1 SGHDN and CDR2 FVKESK come from the germline V gene. There are 16 residues in the CDR3. V lost 4 bases and J 0 bases, leaving 13 bases between the germline ends. The chain's CDR3 is CASSRRDFSSYNEQFF. The CDR3 DNA reads as TGTGCCAGCAGCCGCAGGGACTTCAGCTCCTACAATGAGCAGTTCTTC.

V and J are TRBV7-9 and TRBJ1-2; TRBD1 aligns across 7 bases. V was pared by 5 bases and J by 4 bases, with 7 bases of the junction left unmatched. Germline CDR1 reads SEHNR; CDR2 reads FQNEAQ (reference sequence). The CDR3 runs to 14 residues. The CDR3 spells CASSRSGDSYGYTF. The CDR3 DNA sequence: TGTGCCAGCAGCCGGTCGGGGGACAGCTATGGCTACACCTTC.

The rearrangement uses TRBV4-3 and TRBJ2-2, with D possibly being TRBD1 (7 bases). V was cut by 5 bases and J by 4 bases, with 11 bases left in between. This CDR3 contains 14 residues. Germline CDR1 and CDR2: LGHNA and YSLEER. The CDR3 sequence: CASSSGGGTGELFF. The CDR3, as DNA: TGCGCCAGCAGCTCAGGGGGAGGCACCGGGGAGCTGTTTTTT.

The chain employs TRBV21-1 and TRBJ2-7; no check of the table's D call, TRBD2, against the DNA was made. TRBV21-1 is classified as a pseudogene. There are 12 residues in the CDR3. CDR3 amino acids: CASSKVGRGVSF. The CDR3, as DNA: TGTGCCAGCAGCAAAGTGGGGAGAGGAGTGAGCTTC.

This clone was counted only a few times. The rearrangement joins TRBV18 to TRBJ2-1, with D possibly TRBD2 on 5 matching bases. Trimming removed 2 bases at V and 10 bases at J, with 12 bases between. Germline CDR1 and CDR2: KGHSH and LQKENI. The CDR3 loop spans 13 amino acids. The CDR3 protein is CASSPGGETEQFF. CDR3 DNA: TGTGCCAGCTCACCAGGAGGTGAGACGGAGCAGTTCTTC. Full variable domain (outside the CDR3, taken from reference TRBV18 and TRBJ2-1): NAGVMQNPRHLVRRRGQEARLRCSPMKGHSHVYWYRQLPEEGLKFMVYLQKENIIDESGMPKERFSAEFPKEGPSILRIQQVVRGDSAAYFCASSPGGETEQFFGPGTRLTVL.

This rearrangement joins TRBV5-1 to TRBJ1-1; weak D call: TRBD1 (6 bases). CDR1 and CDR2 (germline): SGHRS, YFSETQ. Between the trimmed V and J ends, which lost 0 bases and 1 base, there was a span of 10 bases. CDR3 size: 15 residues. CDR3 nucleotides: TGCGCCAGCAGCTTGGTTGTGACAGGGAACACTGAAGCTTTCTTT. This translates into CASSLVVTGNTEAFF.

The chain carries TRBV20-1 and TRBJ2-7, with 11 bases identical to TRBD1. V trimming: 3 bases; J trimming: 3 bases; junction bases outside the gene matches: 4. This CDR3 comprises 14 residues. Germline lookup yields CDR1 DFQATT and CDR2 SNEGSKA (reference sequence). The CDR3 DNA follows: TGCAGTGCTAGTCGGACAGGGGGCTTCTACGAGCAGTACTTC. Translation gives CSASRTGGFYEQYF.

The genes are TRBV6-1 and TRBJ1-1; the match to TRBD1 covers 7 bases. This CDR3 comprises 14 residues. Germline V CDR1 and CDR2: MNHNS, SASEGT. After removal of 0 bases from V and 4 bases from J, the junction contained 2 bases not matched to a gene. This CDR3 reads CASSEAGGGTEAFF. The DNA of the CDR3 is TGTGCCAGCAGTGAAGCAGGGGGCGGCACTGAAGCTTTCTTT.

This clone turned up a few times. The chain uses TRBV12-3 or TRBV12-4 and TRBJ1-1; 8 nucleotides match TRBD1. J was trimmed by 5 bases and V by 5 bases; bases with no gene match: 1. The CDR3 consists of 12 residues. The CDR3 sequence is CASSGQGTEAFF. The CDR3 DNA reads TGTGCCAGCAGTGGACAGGGTACTGAAGCTTTCTTT.

This chain connects TRBV12-3 or TRBV12-4 to TRBJ1-2, with 7 bases matching TRBD1. V shed 7 bases and J 3 bases; nucleotides not matched to a gene: 5. This CDR3 region has 13 residues. The CDR3 DNA sequence: TGTGCCAGCACGACAGGGTTGCACTATGGCTACACCTTC. This sequence encodes CASTTGLHYGYTF.

This clone has only one observation. The gene calls are TRBV24-1 and TRBJ2-1, with a weak D call TRBD1 (6 bases). V gave up 2 bases and J gave up 2 bases, with 15 bases separating them. Per germline, CDR1 KGHDR and CDR2 SFDVKD. The CDR3 runs to 17 residues. The CDR3 DNA is TGTGCCACCAGTGATTCACGTAGGGGGACAACCTACAATGAGCAGTTCTTC. Its protein is CATSDSRRGTTYNEQFF.

This chain joins TRBV11-2 and TRBJ1-4; D might be TRBD1 (6 bases). CDR1 is SGHAT and CDR2 is FQNNGV in the germline V gene. There are 16 residues in the CDR3. Trimming removed 5 bases at V and 4 bases at J, with 17 bases between. This chain's CDR3 is CASSPAGGGVNEKLFF. CDR3 coding DNA: TGTGCCAGCAGCCCCGCGGGGGGGGGCGTTAATGAAAAACTGTTTTTT. Looking up the rest from reference TRBV11-2 and TRBJ1-4 gives the full variable domain: EAGVAQSPRYKIIEKRQSVAFWCNPISGHATLYWYQQILGQGPKLLIQFQNNGVVDDSQLPKDRFSAERLKGVDSTLKIQPAKLEDSAVYLCASSPAGGGVNEKLFFGSGTQLSVL.

This chain links TRBV4-2 with TRBJ2-1; 8 bases line up with TRBD2. V lost 2 bases and J lost 2; bases outside the gene matches: 8. Germline V gives CDR1 LGHNA, CDR2 YNFKEQ. This CDR3 spans 17 amino acids. The CDR3 DNA reads TGTGCCAGCAGCCAATTAACTAGCGGTTTTACCTACAATGAGCAGTTCTTC. Its protein is CASSQLTSGFTYNEQFF.

The chain links TRBV9 to TRBJ1-4; D may be TRBD1 (5 bases). Trimming stripped 3 bases from V and 7 bases from J, with 16 bases between. CDR1 and CDR2 (germline): SGDLS, YYNGEE. The CDR3 loop spans 15 amino acids. CDR3 bases: TGTGCCAGCAGCGCCCGCGGGGGAAGAAGTGAAAAACTGTTTTTT. Translated: CASSARGGRSEKLFF.

The gene calls are TRBV28 and TRBJ2-5; D perhaps matches TRBD2 (5 bases). With 3 bases removed from V and 2 bases from J, the gap between germline ends came to 10 bases. The CDR3 is 14 residues long. Germline lookup yields CDR1 MDHEN and CDR2 SYDVKM. CDR3 region: CASSLPSLQETQYF. DNA of the CDR3: TGTGCCAGCAGTTTGCCTAGCCTGCAAGAGACCCAGTACTTC.

The genes are TRBV9 and TRBJ2-2, with D unclear. CDR3 length: 12 amino acids. V was clipped by 0 bases and J by 6 bases, with 3 bases between them. Germline V gene sequence: CDR1 SGDLS, CDR2 YYNGEE. The CDR3 loop reads CASSVVSGELFF. CDR3 nucleotide sequence: TGTGCCAGCAGCGTAGTCTCCGGGGAGCTGTTTTTT.

The chain employs TRBV3-1 (or the pseudogene TRBV3-2) and TRBJ1-2; a weak D match, TRBD1 (5 bases). The CDR3 length is 15 residues. The V end was cut by 0 bases, the J end by 4 bases, with 12 bases between. Germline V gene data show CDR1 as LGHDT and CDR2 as YNNKEL (reference sequence). The CDR3 DNA reads TGTGCCAGCAGCCAAGATTCAGACAGTATCTATGGCTACACCTTC. Residues: CASSQDSDSIYGYTF.

V gene TRBV2 combines with J gene TRBJ1-1; D is perhaps TRBD1 (6 bases). V was pared by 7 bases and J by 11 bases, with 14 bases between. Germline V gene data show CDR1 as SNHLY and CDR2 as FYNNEI. The CDR3 loop spans 11 amino acids. The DNA of the CDR3 is TGTGCCAGCACCGCAGGGGTCAGGGCTTTCTTT. Its translation is CASTAGVRAFF.

V is TRBV7-8 and J is TRBJ1-6, with D possibly TRBD1 on 5 matching bases. Germline V lookup: CDR1 SGHVS, CDR2 FQNEAQ. CDR3 length: 16 residues. V dropped 5 bases and J dropped 7 bases, with 18 bases sitting between them. CDR3 loop: CASSPPSAGMNSPLHF. DNA of the CDR3: TGTGCCAGCAGCCCACCCTCGGCAGGGATGAATTCACCCCTCCACTTT.

The chain carries TRBV27 and TRBJ1-5; D ambiguous. V was shortened by 8 bases and J by 8 bases, with 16 bases between the two germline ends. This CDR3 comprises 13 residues. Germline CDR1 MNHEY, CDR2 SMNVEV (reference sequence). This CDR3 reads CASSPDILEPQHF. Written as DNA, the CDR3 is TGTGCCAGCTCACCTGACATTTTAGAGCCCCAGCATTTT.

There are a few counts of this clone. V is TRBV5-6 and J is TRBJ2-3; 10 positions agree with TRBD2. The CDR3 totals 18 residues. Per the germline V gene, CDR1 is SGHDT and CDR2 is YYEEEE. Trimming removed 6 bases from V and 0 bases from J; junction bases left unmatched: 13. CDR3 DNA sequence: TGTGCCAGCAACGAAAGGCTAGCGGGGGCACGGAGCACAGATACGCAGTATTTT. Translated: CASNERLAGARSTDTQYF.

The V call is TRBV7-2, the J call TRBJ2-2, with D possibly being TRBD1 (6 bases). The V gene lost 5 bases and the J gene lost 4 bases, with 17 bases spanning the gap. Germline V lookup: CDR1 SGHTA, CDR2 FQGNSA. The CDR3 totals 16 residues. The CDR3 DNA follows: TGTGCCAGCAGCCCGCGAGGGGGTGGGTTCACCGGGGAGCTGTTTTTT. Protein product: CASSPRGGGFTGELFF.

The V gene is TRBV7-3, the J gene TRBJ2-3, with D possibly matching TRBD2 (6 bases). The V gene's germline CDR1 is SGHTA and CDR2 FQGTGA. The CDR3 has 15 amino acids. With 2 bases removed from V and 1 base from J, the gap between germline ends came to 10 bases. CDR3 in DNA: TGTGCCAGCAGCTTAGGCGGGGACGGCACAGATACGCAGTATTTT. Encoded protein: CASSLGGDGTDTQYF. The variable domain in full, with the rest retrieved from reference TRBV7-3 and TRBJ2-3, is GAGVSQTPSNKVTEKGKYVELRCDPISGHTALYWYRQSLGQGPEFLIYFQGTGAADDSGLPNDRFFAVRPEGSVSTLKIQRTERGDSAVYLCASSLGGDGTDTQYFGPGTRLTVL.

This chain links TRBV5-1 with TRBJ2-3; 14 positions agree with TRBD2. Unmatched junction bases numbered 10, after V lost 1 base and J lost 3 bases. CDR1 SGHRS and CDR2 YFSETQ come from the germline V gene. The CDR3 consists of 19 residues. As DNA, the CDR3 is TGCGCCAGCAGCTTGAGTTTTGGGACTAGCGGGAGAAGAACAGATACGCAGTATTTT. Protein product: CASSLSFGTSGRRTDTQYF.

The rearrangement joins TRBV27 to TRBJ2-1; 11 nucleotides line up with TRBD1. In germline, CDR1 is MNHEY, CDR2 SMNVEV (reference sequence). This CDR3 is 15 amino acids long. V trimming: 5 bases; J trimming: 7 bases; junction bases outside the gene matches: 7. The CDR3 coding sequence is TGTGCCAGCAGTCCACGGACAGGGGGCTTTAATGAGCAGTTCTTC. Amino acids: CASSPRTGGFNEQFF.